Listed below are T cell receptor beta chains from one sample, sequenced in a study of regulatory T cells in long-lasting Graves disease. TCRdb processed the multiplex PCR reads anew with MiXCR; each CDR3 protein has one entry. The data hold under 500,000 distinct CDR3 sequences, with around 21% observed a single time. Sequencing used peripheral blood mononuclear cells (PBMCs), obtained when the disease was refractory, from a patient treated with antithyroid drugs. The receptor set was obtained from a female donor with Graves disease. Both conserved end residues are part of each CDR3. Each record gives: J gene, V gene, clone size, D gene, CDR3 protein, CDR3 DNA. D genes are given only for firm matches. Size tells how often a clone was seen (once, few, many) or the class of an expanded clone, and some rows leave it out.

J: TRBJ2-7
V: TRBV11-1
size: few
D: .
CDR3: CASSLARGHSYEQYF
DNA: TGTGCCAGCAGCTTAGCGAGGGGACATTCCTACGAGCAGTACTTC

J: TRBJ2-4
V: TRBV30
size: many
D: .
CDR3: CAWSPAVAKNIQYF
DNA: TGTGCCTGGAGTCCAGCTGTAGCCAAAAACATTCAGTACTTC

J: TRBJ2-5
V: TRBV19
size: few
D: TRBD1
CDR3: CASKTGRAQYF
DNA: TGTGCCAGCAAGACAGGGCGGGCCCAGTACTTC

J: TRBJ2-2
V: TRBV6-5
size: many
D: TRBD2
CDR3: CASSYGLAENTGELFF
DNA: TGTGCCAGCAGTTACGGACTAGCGGAGAACACCGGGGAGCTGTTTTTT

J: TRBJ1-2
V: TRBV6-1
size: many
D: TRBD1
CDR3: CASNTPGQGFGIDGYTF
DNA: TGTGCCAGCAATACGCCGGGACAGGGGTTCGGTATCGATGGCTACACCTTC

J: TRBJ1-1
V: TRBV11-2
size: many
D: .
CDR3: CASSLGPGPNTEAFF
DNA: TGTGCCAGCAGCTTAGGCCCCGGCCCGAACACTGAAGCTTTCTTT

J: TRBJ1-2
V: TRBV15
size: many
D: .
CDR3: CATSSKGGNYGYTF
DNA: TGTGCCACCAGTAGCAAGGGGGGAAACTATGGCTACACCTTC

J: TRBJ2-7
V: TRBV19
size: .
D: .
CDR3: CATRANYEQYF
DNA: TGTGCCACTAGAGCGAACTACGAGCAGTACTTC

J: TRBJ2-2
V: TRBV19
size: .
D: .
CDR3: CASSRRTLNTGELFF
DNA: TGTGCCAGCTCACGTCGGACCTTGAACACCGGGGAGCTGTTTTTT

J: TRBJ2-2
V: TRBV5-1
size: .
D: .
CDR3: CASSPPGLYTGELFF
DNA: TGCGCCAGCAGCCCGCCGGGACTCTACACCGGGGAGCTGTTTTTT

J: TRBJ1-1
V: TRBV6-2/TRBV6-3
size: .
D: .
CDR3: CASSYAHTEAFF
DNA: TGTGCCAGCAGTTACGCCCACACTGAAGCTTTCTTT

J: TRBJ1-2
V: TRBV6-1
size: few
D: .
CDR3: CASGGADGYTF
DNA: TGTGCCAGTGGGGGCGCAGATGGCTACACCTTC

J: TRBJ2-2
V: TRBV28
size: many
D: .
CDR3: CASSRDISNTGELFF
DNA: TGTGCCAGCAGTCGGGACATATCGAACACCGGGGAGCTGTTTTTT

J: TRBJ1-4
V: TRBV6-9
size: many
D: .
CDR3: CASSYSGGREKLFF
DNA: TGTGCCAGCAGTTACTCTGGGGGCCGGGAAAAACTGTTTTTT

J: TRBJ2-2
V: TRBV10-3
size: .
D: .
CDR3: CAAGGGELFF
DNA: TGTGCCGCTGGGGGCGGGGAGCTGTTTTTT

J: TRBJ2-1
V: TRBV20-1
size: many
D: TRBD2
CDR3: CSAGLLAGGTDEQFF
DNA: TGCAGTGCTGGATTACTAGCGGGAGGAACGGATGAGCAGTTCTTC

J: TRBJ2-5
V: TRBV19
size: .
D: .
CDR3: CASSHRAQETQYF
DNA: TGTGCCAGTAGTCACAGGGCCCAAGAGACCCAGTACTTC

J: TRBJ2-7
V: TRBV3-1
size: many
D: .
CDR3: CASSQGSEQYF
DNA: TGTGCCAGCAGCCAGGGGAGTGAGCAGTACTTC

J: TRBJ2-5
V: TRBV6-2/TRBV6-3
size: many
D: .
CDR3: CASSSFAAQYF
DNA: TGTGCCAGCAGCTCCTTTGCGGCCCAGTACTTC

J: TRBJ2-7
V: TRBV27
size: .
D: .
CDR3: CASSLTAFSYEQYF
DNA: TGTGCCAGCAGTTTAACAGCCTTCTCCTACGAGCAGTACTTC

J: TRBJ1-1
V: TRBV27
size: .
D: .
CDR3: CASKHYGGRGAEAFF
DNA: TGTGCCAGCAAACACTATGGGGGGCGAGGAGCTGAAGCTTTCTTT

J: TRBJ2-5
V: TRBV27
size: few
D: TRBD2
CDR3: CASSTKTSGQDQYF
DNA: TGTGCCAGCAGTACGAAGACTAGCGGCCAAGACCAGTACTTC

J: TRBJ2-7
V: TRBV12-3/TRBV12-4
size: many
D: .
CDR3: CASSPQGGTYEQYF
DNA: TGTGCCAGCAGTCCCCAGGGCGGCACCTACGAGCAGTACTTC

J: TRBJ2-3
V: TRBV2
size: few
D: TRBD2
CDR3: CASSVRLAGETDTQYF
DNA: TGTGCCAGCAGTGTGCGACTAGCGGGAGAGACAGATACGCAGTATTTT

J: TRBJ1-5
V: TRBV30
size: many
D: TRBD1
CDR3: CAWSNGQGYQPQHF
DNA: TGTGCCTGGAGCAACGGACAGGGGTATCAGCCCCAGCATTTT

J: TRBJ2-7
V: TRBV19
size: .
D: TRBD1
CDR3: CATGDRATYEQYF
DNA: TGTGCCACCGGGGACAGGGCCACCTACGAGCAGTACTTC

J: TRBJ1-1
V: TRBV6-2/TRBV6-3
size: many
D: .
CDR3: CASSYGTGYTEAFF
DNA: TGTGCCAGCAGTTACGGAACAGGGTACACTGAAGCTTTCTTT

J: TRBJ1-2
V: TRBV4-1
size: .
D: TRBD1
CDR3: CASSQMQGATKSGYTF
DNA: TGCGCCAGCAGCCAAATGCAGGGGGCCACCAAGAGTGGCTACACCTTC

J: TRBJ2-7
V: TRBV12-3/TRBV12-4
size: many
D: TRBD2
CDR3: CASRVAGGRAYEQYF
DNA: TGTGCCAGCAGAGTAGCGGGAGGCCGCGCCTACGAGCAGTACTTC

J: TRBJ2-7
V: TRBV7-9
size: few
D: .
CDR3: CASSPAGFHSYEQYF
DNA: TGTGCCAGCAGCCCGGCAGGGTTTCACTCCTACGAGCAGTACTTC

J: TRBJ2-1
V: TRBV19
size: .
D: .
CDR3: CASSNPRSVSSYNEQFF
DNA: TGTGCCAGTAGTAACCCTAGGTCGGTCAGCTCCTACAATGAGCAGTTCTTC

J: TRBJ2-7
V: TRBV19
size: .
D: TRBD1
CDR3: CASSIATGGGYEQYF
DNA: TGTGCCAGTAGTATTGCGACAGGGGGAGGCTACGAGCAGTACTTC

J: TRBJ2-1
V: TRBV7-2
size: .
D: .
CDR3: CASNPRGGQGYNEQFF
DNA: TGTGCCAGCAACCCACGGGGGGGACAGGGTTACAATGAGCAGTTCTTC

J: TRBJ1-2
V: TRBV20-1
size: few
D: .
CDR3: CSAQEAGRTYGYTF
DNA: TGCAGTGCTCAGGAGGCAGGCCGTACCTATGGCTACACCTTC

J: TRBJ2-7
V: TRBV29-1
size: few
D: TRBD1
CDR3: CSVNRGTYEQYF
DNA: TGCAGCGTCAACAGGGGAACCTACGAGCAGTACTTC

J: TRBJ2-7
V: TRBV28
size: many
D: .
CDR3: CAAQGSPDFYEQYF
DNA: TGTGCCGCGCAAGGCTCGCCAGATTTCTACGAGCAGTACTTC

J: TRBJ1-5
V: TRBV3-1
size: many
D: .
CDR3: CASSQLGGQPQHF
DNA: TGTGCCAGCAGCCAATTGGGGGGGCAGCCCCAGCATTTT

J: TRBJ2-7
V: TRBV6-2/TRBV6-3
size: .
D: TRBD2
CDR3: CASSYKRRESEQYF
DNA: TGTGCCAGCAGTTATAAGCGGCGGGAGTCTGAGCAGTACTTC

J: TRBJ2-7
V: TRBV27
size: many
D: .
CDR3: CASSFHPRGEQYF
DNA: TGTGCCAGCAGTTTCCACCCGAGGGGCGAGCAGTACTTC

J: TRBJ2-5
V: TRBV24-1
size: .
D: .
CDR3: CATSGGDSYQKTQYF
DNA: TGTGCCACCAGTGGGGGGGACAGCTACCAAAAGACCCAGTACTTC

J: TRBJ1-1
V: TRBV28
size: few
D: .
CDR3: CASSPLLTGPDTEAFF
DNA: TGTGCCAGCAGTCCACTCCTGACAGGACCTGACACTGAAGCTTTCTTT

J: TRBJ1-4
V: TRBV7-3
size: few
D: .
CDR3: CASSQEQEKLFF
DNA: TGTGCCAGCAGCCAAGAACAGGAAAAACTGTTTTTT

J: TRBJ1-6
V: TRBV27
size: .
D: .
CDR3: CASSLGPGTNSPLHF
DNA: TGTGCCAGCAGTTTAGGCCCTGGGACTAATTCACCCCTCCACTTT

J: TRBJ2-5
V: TRBV19
size: .
D: TRBD1
CDR3: CASTPTGAQETQYF
DNA: TGTGCCAGTACCCCTACAGGGGCCCAAGAGACCCAGTACTTC

J: TRBJ1-1
V: TRBV28
size: many
D: .
CDR3: CASTRRSTEAFF
DNA: TGTGCCAGCACAAGGCGTTCGACTGAAGCTTTCTTT

J: TRBJ2-7
V: TRBV5-1
size: .
D: .
CDR3: CASSPRGPGGDEQYF
DNA: TGCGCCAGCAGCCCCCGGGGCCCCGGAGGGGATGAGCAGTACTTC

J: TRBJ1-6
V: TRBV6-1
size: many
D: .
CDR3: CASRGDSPLHF
DNA: TGTGCCAGCAGGGGGGATTCACCCCTCCACTTT

J: TRBJ1-1
V: TRBV2
size: many
D: .
CDR3: CASSVGLRNTEAFF
DNA: TGTGCCAGCAGTGTCGGGCTAAGGAACACTGAAGCTTTCTTT

J: TRBJ2-5
V: TRBV7-2
size: .
D: TRBD2
CDR3: CASSDQGLAGGETQYF
DNA: TGTGCCAGCAGCGACCAGGGACTAGCGGGAGGCGAGACCCAGTACTTC

J: TRBJ2-6
V: TRBV6-2/TRBV6-3
size: .
D: .
CDR3: CASSHMARLAPGANVLTF
DNA: TGTGCCAGCAGCCACATGGCAAGGCTAGCGCCTGGGGCCAACGTCCTGACTTTC

J: TRBJ1-5
V: TRBV20-1
size: .
D: .
CDR3: CSAEGNWVNQPQHF
DNA: TGCAGTGCCGAGGGAAATTGGGTAAATCAGCCCCAGCATTTT

J: TRBJ2-7
V: TRBV28
size: .
D: TRBD1
CDR3: CASLGGREQYF
DNA: TGTGCCAGCTTAGGGGGCCGGGAGCAGTACTTC

J: TRBJ1-1
V: TRBV28
size: many
D: .
CDR3: CASTTYFPGNTEAFF
DNA: TGTGCCAGCACTACCTATTTTCCGGGGAACACTGAAGCTTTCTTT

J: TRBJ2-7
V: TRBV4-2
size: few
D: .
CDR3: CASSQDEARREQYF
DNA: TGTGCCAGCAGCCAAGATGAGGCTAGGAGGGAGCAGTACTTC